This TCR beta chain was recorded in a study of early T cells in non-severe SARS-CoV-2 infection. On the study more broadly: Investigators sequenced bulk RNA drawn from unsorted whole blood, and chains remained unpaired. Findings of the study overall: Lookups in VDJdb leaned toward anti-spike CD8 responses and missed private and CD4 specificities.

This clonotype has more than one count but fewer than ten. The antigen is undetermined. CDR3 length equals 15 residues. The germline CDR1 and CDR2 sequences are SGHTA and FQGNSA. V dropped 3 bases and J dropped 2; count of bases not matched to a gene: 4. Each cDNA molecule carried a unique molecular identifier. TCRdb re-derived calls from the 5' RACE reads in MiXCR, one entry per CDR3 protein. The sample comprises about 60,000 distinct CDR3 sequences, around 13% of which are singletons, and around 4.7% rests with the top ten. Input material: whole blood. This sequence joins TRBV7-2 and TRBJ2-7, with 10 nucleotides matching TRBD1. The TCR was taken from an adult who was a healthcare worker with PCR-confirmed SARS-CoV-2 infection or an uninfected control (not recorded which). CDR3 amino acids: CASSFTGTGAYEQYF. CDR3 coding DNA: TGTGCCAGCAGCTTTACCGGGACAGGGGCCTACGAGCAGTACTTC.